The present T cell receptor (beta chain) was sequenced within a study of cytomegalovirus exposure and HLA in healthy donors. PCR used 60 Vbeta primers and 13 Jbeta primers. Here immunoSEQ multiplex PCR was the method, and the copy in TCRdb shows in-frame clones only, minus some. The sample includes some 65,000 clones, 78% of them seen just once. The CDR3 has 13 residues. V gave up 3 bases and J gave up 5 bases, with 8 bases separating them. Germline lookup yields CDR1 SGHTA and CDR2 FQGNSA. Sequenced input: PBMCs. The rearrangement joins TRBV7-2 to TRBJ2-1; D perhaps matches TRBD2 (6 bases). This clonotype was sampled from a girl aged 5-17 years in good health and CMV-seropositive. The CDR3 spells CASSFGGNNEQFF. CDR3 DNA: TGTGCCAGCAGCTTTGGGGGGAACAATGAGCAGTTCTTC. Based on the CDR3 plus reference TRBV7-2 and TRBJ2-1, the full variable domain is GAGVSQSPSNKVTEKGKDVELRCDPISGHTALYWYRQSLGQGLEFLIYFQGNSAPDKSGLPSDRFSAERTGGSVSTLTIQRTQQEDSAVYLCASSFGGNNEQFFGPGTRLTVL.